What follows are 7 T cell receptor beta chains derived from one specimen sequenced in a study of shared clonotypes between healthy human individuals (TCRdb year 2020). Preparation of the library involved the immunoSEQ multiplex PCR assay. TCRdb re-hosts the immuneACCESS table, in-frame sequences only. Its copies lack some clones; in the studies checked, an unresolved V gene accounts for under half of them, and the cause for the rest is not known. In all, the sample holds 2.5 million or so clones, and more than 90% of those were seen once. Jointly, the top ten make up 0.13% to 0.15% of the sample. Sequencing was done on a sample of naive CD4+ T cells sorted from blood. This specimen's cell subset or site label, per the study, means: CD45RA+ positively selected. All receptors derive from a young man in good health.

This rearrangement joins TRBV6-5 to TRBJ1-6; tentative D call: TRBD1 (5 bases). The CDR3 contains 15 residues. Trimming pared 6 bases from V and 0 bases from J, leaving 9 bases between. CDR1 is MNHEY and CDR2 is SVGAGI in the germline V gene. The CDR3 here is CASSLDSSYNSPLHF. For the CDR3, the DNA is TGTGCCAGCAGCTTAGACAGCTCCTATAATTCACCCCTCCACTTT.

This chain joins TRBV4-3 and TRBJ2-3; D is uncertain. V was cut by 0 bases and J by 5 bases, with 18 bases left in between. The CDR3 extends over 17 amino acids. In germline, CDR1 is LGHNA, CDR2 YSLEER. CDR3 sequence reads: CASSQDLPPLAGDTQYF. CDR3 nucleotide sequence: TGCGCCAGCAGCCAAGATCTTCCACCCCTGGCTGGAGATACGCAGTATTTT.

The chain uses TRBV5-1 and TRBJ2-5, with 7 positions matching TRBD2. The CDR3 has 15 residues. The V segment lost 3 bases and the J segment 4 bases; nucleotides outside the gene matches: 9. Germline V gives CDR1 SGHRS, CDR2 YFSETQ. This chain's CDR3 is CASSSRGGPSETQYF. The CDR3 bases are TGCGCCAGCAGCTCTAGGGGAGGGCCCTCAGAGACCCAGTACTTC.

The rearrangement joins TRBV2 to TRBJ2-7, with TRBD1 identical over 7 bases. Germline-derived CDR1 and CDR2 are SNHLY and FYNNEI. This CDR3 contains 13 residues. With V trimmed by 6 bases and J by 1 base, 3 bases remained unmatched. In DNA, the CDR3 is TGTGCCAGCAGGGGGACAGCGTCCTACGAGCAGTACTTC. The encoded protein is CASRGTASYEQYF.

This chain uses TRBV7-9 with TRBJ1-4; D is perhaps TRBD1 (5 bases). Germline CDR1 reads SEHNR; CDR2 reads FQNEAQ (reference sequence). The CDR3 spans 15 residues. The ends were cut back, 3 bases at V and 8 bases at J, with 16 bases in the middle. The CDR3 here is CASSLTALIEEKLFF. CDR3 nucleotides: TGTGCCAGCAGCTTGACAGCCCTCATAGAGGAAAAACTGTTTTTT.

The V call is TRBV7-9, the J call TRBJ1-2; D not certain. CDR3 length: 14 amino acids. In germline, CDR1 is SEHNR, CDR2 FQNEAQ (reference sequence). Trimming shortened V by 4 bases and J by 1 base, and 10 bases separated the two germline ends. The CDR3 DNA sequence: TGTGCCAGCAGCTCTAGCGGGATTAACTATGGCTACACCTTC. Its protein is CASSSSGINYGYTF.

The chain employs TRBV27 and TRBJ2-5, with 13 bases that match TRBD2. CDR1 MNHEY and CDR2 SMNVEV come from the germline V gene (reference sequence). The CDR3 length is 16 residues. V lost 5 bases to trimming and J lost 4 bases; unmatched junction nucleotides: 7. Here the CDR3 reads CASSLRLAGGGETQYF. DNA for the CDR3: TGTGCCAGCAGTCTTCGACTAGCGGGGGGTGGAGAGACCCAGTACTTC.